The 7 T cell receptor beta chains reported below all come from one sample, sequenced in a study of blood T cells in healthy people across ages. The authors ran a second PCR of roughly 6 to 12 cycles using a sample-barcoded 5' primer and a J-beta primer mix. TCRdb re-called the 5' RACE reads with MiXCR, one entry per CDR3 protein. The sample shows some 1.5 million distinct CDR3 sequences, roughly 27% of them seen only once. The sample consisted of blood. The source is a woman in her 30s in good health.

This clonotype was recorded a few times. V is TRBV5-1 and J is TRBJ1-2; D is unresolved. This CDR3 region has 15 residues. Trimming removed 0 bases at V and 7 bases at J, with 16 bases between. Looked up from germline, CDR1 is SGHRS and CDR2 is YFSETQ. CDR3 protein: CASSLAVNVKSGYTF. CDR3 sequence (DNA): TGCGCCAGCAGCTTGGCGGTCAACGTGAAATCTGGCTACACCTTC.

The CDR3 here is CASSSDPNNEQFF. CDR3 nucleotide sequence: TGTGCCAGCAGCTCCGACCCGAACAATGAGCAGTTCTTC. The V and J genes are TRBV7-9 and TRBJ2-1; D gene uncertain. The CDR3 loop spans 13 amino acids. CDR1 SEHNR and CDR2 FQNEAQ come from the germline V gene (reference sequence). Between the trimmed V and J ends, which lost 4 bases and 5 bases, there was a span of 9 bases. The complete variable domain, with remaining parts taken from reference TRBV7-9 and TRBJ2-1, reads DTGVSQNPRHKITKRGQNVTFRCDPISEHNRLYWYRQTLGQGPEFLTYFQNEAQLEKSRLLSDRFSAERPKGSFSTLEIQRTEQGDSAMYLCASSSDPNNEQFFGPGTRLTVL.

At least ten counts were recorded for this clonotype. The chain joins TRBV9 to TRBJ2-7, with a weak D call TRBD2 (6 bases). Trimming cost V 3 bases and J 1 base, with 8 bases left between them. Germline-derived CDR1 and CDR2 are SGDLS and YYNGEE. CDR3 length: 13 residues. Here the CDR3 DNA reads TGTGCCAGCAGCGCGGGACTTTCCTACGAGCAGTACTTC. This translates into CASSAGLSYEQYF.

This rearrangement joins TRBV20-1 to TRBJ2-3, with TRBD2 as a possible D gene (5 bases). Germline assignment: CDR1 DFQATT and CDR2 SNEGSKA (reference sequence). V was pared by 3 bases and J by 14 bases, with 15 bases between. This CDR3 has 11 residues. The CDR3 nucleotides read TGCAGTGCTAGGGGTAGCCCCGGGGTGTATTTT. It encodes CSARGSPGVYF.

The chain uses TRBV7-2 and TRBJ2-2; TRBD2 aligns across 11 bases. From germline, CDR1 is SGHTA and CDR2 FQGNSA. V lost 2 bases and J lost 5; bases outside the gene matches: 4. The CDR3 is made up of 16 amino acids. The CDR3 is CASSLWTSGPTGELFF. The CDR3 region has the DNA TGTGCCAGCAGCTTATGGACTAGCGGGCCGACCGGGGAGCTGTTTTTT.

This clonotype was recorded a few times. The CDR3, as DNA: TGTGCCATCAGTGAGGCGAGCGGGAGGGGCACAGATACGCAGTATTTT. This sequence encodes CAISEASGRGTDTQYF. The chain is built from TRBV10-3 and TRBJ2-3, with 10 bases aligning to TRBD2. Losses at the gene ends were 2 bases for V and 1 base for J; bases not matched to a gene: 3. The CDR3 contains 16 residues. CDR1 and CDR2 from the germline V gene are ENHRY and SYGVKD.

The V call is TRBV28, the J call TRBJ2-1; 8 bases are shared with TRBD2. The CDR3 runs 14 residues. Germline V gives CDR1 MDHEN, CDR2 SYDVKM. Trimming removed 5 bases from V and 8 bases from J; junction bases left unmatched: 8. CDR3 in amino acids: CASSGLAGRDEQFF. The CDR3 coding sequence is TGTGCCAGCAGTGGTCTAGCGGGTAGGGATGAGCAGTTCTTC.